Here is one TCR beta chain with its context. Its specificity is not known. With V trimmed by 6 bases and J by 1 base, 10 bases remained unmatched. The length of the CDR3 is 17 residues. Germline assignment: CDR1 SNHLY and CDR2 FYNNEI. The data stem from a study of blood T cells in healthy people across ages. Study-wide findings and caveats: Greater diversity and more naive CD4+ cells were seen in long-lived donors than in aged donors.

The use of a sample-barcoded 5' primer and a J-beta primer mix characterized a second PCR of roughly 6 to 11 cycles. TCRdb called the 5' RACE reads again in MiXCR, with one record for every CDR3 protein. The sample has about 970,000 distinct CDR3 sequences; roughly 50% are singletons. Specimen: blood. This rearrangement joins TRBV2 to TRBJ1-5; 9 bases are a match to TRBD1. This clonotype was obtained from a woman aged 55-69 years in good health. The CDR3: CASSSRTGEFSNQPQHF. The CDR3 coding sequence is TGTGCCAGCAGCTCAAGGACAGGGGAGTTCAGCAATCAGCCCCAGCATTTT.